Listed below are T cell receptor beta chains from one sample, sequenced in a study of cytomegalovirus exposure and HLA in healthy donors. The table came from immunoSEQ multiplex PCR; TCRdb's copy has only in-frame clones and leaves some out. The table has some 130,000 clones, approximately 70% seen once; the top ten hold 1.6%. The source material was PBMCs. These receptor sequences come from a human donor in good health. Both conserved end residues are part of each CDR3. The order of the fields is clone size, V gene, J gene, D gene, CDR3 DNA, CDR3 protein. A D gene is named only where the DNA matches it firmly. Expanded clones are given a class, and other clones once, few, many or no size at all.

.	TRBV10-3	TRBJ2-1	.	TGTGCCATCAGGATCGGGAATCACAATGAGCAGTTCTTC	CAIRIGNHNEQFF
.	TRBV4-3	TRBJ2-7	.	TGCGCCAGCAGCCAAGATCGTCAGGGGGGTAACGAGCAGTACTTC	CASSQDRQGGNEQYF
.	TRBV18	TRBJ1-2	TRBD1	TGTGCCAGCTCCGCGGACAGGTCTGCTGGCTACACCTTC	CASSADRSAGYTF
.	TRBV29-1	TRBJ1-1	TRBD1	TGCAGCGCTGTCAGGGGGCTTGAGAACACTGAAGCTTTCTTT	CSAVRGLENTEAFF
once	TRBV19	TRBJ2-3	TRBD1	TGTGCCAGTAGTATAGACGGGGTGGACAGGGCAGATACGCAGTATTTT	CASSIDGVDRADTQYF
.	TRBV18	TRBJ1-2	TRBD1	TGTGCCAGCTCTCTCCGGGACAGGGGGGATGGCTACACCTTC	CASSLRDRGDGYTF
.	TRBV6-1	TRBJ1-5	.	TGTGCCGTGAGGAGGGGTCAGCCCCAGCATTTT	CAVRRGQPQHF
.	TRBV29-1	TRBJ1-1	TRBD1	TGCAGCGGTACCAGGGGGAGGACTGAAGCTTTCTTT	CSGTRGRTEAFF
.	TRBV7-8	TRBJ2-2	.	TGTGCCAGCAGCTCCCAGGGGAGCCCGAGCACCGGGGAGCTGTTTTTT	CASSSQGSPSTGELFF
.	TRBV5-4	TRBJ2-6	TRBD1	TGTGCCAGCAGCTTTCAACAGGGGGCTAATGGGGCCAACGTCCTGACTTTC	CASSFQQGANGANVLTF
.	TRBV18	TRBJ1-5	.	TGTGCCAGCTCACCACCGTCGACAGGACAAAATCAGCCCCAGCATTTT	CASSPPSTGQNQPQHF
.	TRBV16	TRBJ2-6	TRBD2	TGTGCCAGCAGCCAAATCTCAGGGAGGGGCTCTGGGGCCAACGTCCTGACTTTC	CASSQISGRGSGANVLTF
.	TRBV19	TRBJ1-2	TRBD1	TGTGCCAGTAGTCCGGCCGGGACAGGGAACGGCTACACCTTC	CASSPAGTGNGYTF
.	TRBV5-6	TRBJ1-2	.	TGTGCCAGCGGCCCCCCTGGACAGACCCTTGGGGGCTACACCTTC	CASGPPGQTLGGYTF
.	TRBV6-1	TRBJ1-1	TRBD1	TGTGCCAGCAGTAGTCGACAGGGGAGGACCACTGAAGCTTTCTTT	CASSSRQGRTTEAFF
.	TRBV7-8	TRBJ2-7	TRBD2	TGTGCCAGCAGCTTACTAGCGGGCTCCTACGAGCAGTACTTC	CASSLLAGSYEQYF
few	TRBV9	TRBJ2-6	.	TGTGCCAGCAGCGTATCGGGAACTGGGGCCAACGTCCTGACTTTC	CASSVSGTGANVLTF
.	TRBV5-1	TRBJ2-2	.	TGCGCCAGCAGCATTAGCGGATTTGGCACCGGGGAGCTGTTTTTT	CASSISGFGTGELFF
.	TRBV27	TRBJ2-7	.	TGTGCCAGCAGTTTATCGCCACTAGTCCACAACTACGAGCAGTACTTC	CASSLSPLVHNYEQYF
few	TRBV6-5	TRBJ1-5	.	TGTGCCAGCAGAATCGCGGGGAACCAGCCCCAGCATTTT	CASRIAGNQPQHF
.	TRBV29-1	TRBJ2-7	TRBD2	TGCAGCGTTGAACTAGCGGGAGCCGGGGCCGAGCAGTACTTC	CSVELAGAGAEQYF
few	TRBV5-8	TRBJ2-5	TRBD1	TGTGCCAGCAGTCGGGACAGGGTGGAGACCCAGTACTTC	CASSRDRVETQYF
.	TRBV7-9	TRBJ1-2	TRBD1	TGTGCCAGCAGCTTAGGGGACAGGCCTTTCTATGGCTACACCTTC	CASSLGDRPFYGYTF
.	TRBV14	TRBJ2-2	TRBD2	TGTGCCAGCAGCCAAGGACTAGCGGTCACCGGGGAGCTGTTTTTT	CASSQGLAVTGELFF
.	TRBV15	TRBJ2-1	TRBD2	TGTGCCACCAGCAGCGGGACTAGCGCCAATGAGCAGTTCTTC	CATSSGTSANEQFF
.	TRBV6-6	TRBJ1-2	TRBD1	TGTGCCACCGAAGAGACAGGGGAATTTGACTATGGCTACACCTTC	CATEETGEFDYGYTF
.	TRBV2	TRBJ2-4	.	TGTGCCAGCAGTGAAGCAGGACTAGCCAAAAACATTCAGTACTTC	CASSEAGLAKNIQYF